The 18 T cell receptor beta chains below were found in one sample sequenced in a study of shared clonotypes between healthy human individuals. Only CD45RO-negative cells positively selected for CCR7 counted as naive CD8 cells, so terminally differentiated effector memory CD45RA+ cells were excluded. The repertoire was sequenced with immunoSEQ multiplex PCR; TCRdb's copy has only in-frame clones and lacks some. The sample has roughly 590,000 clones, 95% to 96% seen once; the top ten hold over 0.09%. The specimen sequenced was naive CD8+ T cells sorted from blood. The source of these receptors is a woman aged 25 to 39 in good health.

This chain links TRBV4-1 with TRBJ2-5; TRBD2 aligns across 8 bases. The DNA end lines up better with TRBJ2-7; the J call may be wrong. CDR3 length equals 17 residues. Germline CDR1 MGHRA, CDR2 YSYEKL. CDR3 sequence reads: CASSLAPGREGPYEQYF. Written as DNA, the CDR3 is TGCGCCAGCAGCCTAGCCCCGGGCCGGGAGGGCCCATACGAGCAGTACTTC.

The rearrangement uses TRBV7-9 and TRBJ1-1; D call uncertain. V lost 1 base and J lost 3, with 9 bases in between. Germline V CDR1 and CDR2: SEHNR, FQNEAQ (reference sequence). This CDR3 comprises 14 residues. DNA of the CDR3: TGTGCCAGCAGCTTAGGTTCTCTGGACACTGAAGCTTTCTTT. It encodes CASSLGSLDTEAFF.

The CDR3, as DNA: TGTGCCAGCAGTTTAGGTTACAGGGACCCCAACGAGCAGTACTTC. This sequence encodes CASSLGYRDPNEQYF. The genes are TRBV27 and TRBJ2-7, with D possibly matching TRBD1 (6 bases). This CDR3 is built from 15 residues. V was clipped by 2 bases and J by 5 bases, with 16 bases between them. The germline V gene has CDR1 MNHEY and CDR2 SMNVEV (reference sequence).

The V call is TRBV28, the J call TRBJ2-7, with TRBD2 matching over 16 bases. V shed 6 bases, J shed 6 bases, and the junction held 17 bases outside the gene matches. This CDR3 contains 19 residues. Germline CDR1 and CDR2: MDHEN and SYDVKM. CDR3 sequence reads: CASSPYRGLAGGDISEQYF. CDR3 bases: TGTGCCAGCAGCCCATATAGGGGACTAGCGGGAGGGGACATAAGCGAGCAGTACTTC.

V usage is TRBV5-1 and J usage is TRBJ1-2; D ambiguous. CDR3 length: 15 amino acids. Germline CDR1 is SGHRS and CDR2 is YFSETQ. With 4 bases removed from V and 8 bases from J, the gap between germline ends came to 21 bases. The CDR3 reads CASSLTAVGVTGYTF. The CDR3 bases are TGCGCCAGCAGCCTTACGGCTGTCGGGGTCACAGGCTACACCTTC.

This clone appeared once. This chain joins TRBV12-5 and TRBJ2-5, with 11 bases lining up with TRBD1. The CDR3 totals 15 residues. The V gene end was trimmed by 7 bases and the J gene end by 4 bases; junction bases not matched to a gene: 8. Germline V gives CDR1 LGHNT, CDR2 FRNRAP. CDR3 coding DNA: TGTGCTAGTGCCCTGGGACAGGGGGTATTAGAGACCCAGTACTTC. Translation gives CASALGQGVLETQYF.

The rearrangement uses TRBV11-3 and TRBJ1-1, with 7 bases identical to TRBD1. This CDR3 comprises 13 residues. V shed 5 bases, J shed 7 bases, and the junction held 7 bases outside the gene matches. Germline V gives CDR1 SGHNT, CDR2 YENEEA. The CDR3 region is CASSRDRDSEAFF. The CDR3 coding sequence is TGTGCCAGCAGCCGGGACCGGGACAGTGAAGCTTTCTTT.

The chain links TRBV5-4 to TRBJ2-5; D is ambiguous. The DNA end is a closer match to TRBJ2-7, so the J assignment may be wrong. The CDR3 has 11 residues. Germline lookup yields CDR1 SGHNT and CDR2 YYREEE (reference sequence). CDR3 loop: CASSEFDEQYF. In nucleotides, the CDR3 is TGTGCCAGCTCGGAGTTCGACGAGCAGTACTTC.

The CDR3 sequence: CASSRRSGATYNEQFF. The CDR3 DNA is TGTGCCAGCAGCAGGCGGAGCGGAGCTACCTACAATGAGCAGTTCTTC. The V and J genes are TRBV13 and TRBJ2-1; D possibly corresponds to TRBD2 (5 bases). Germline CDR1 PRHDT, CDR2 FYEKMQ (reference sequence). V lost 5 bases and J lost 2, with 16 bases in between. The CDR3 length is 16 residues. Full variable domain (remainder filled in from reference TRBV13 and TRBJ2-1): AAGVIQSPRHLIKEKRETATLKCYPIPRHDTVYWYQQGPGQDPQFLISFYEKMQSDKGSIPDRFSAQQFSDYHSELNMSSLELGDSALYFCASSRRSGATYNEQFFGPGTRLTVL.

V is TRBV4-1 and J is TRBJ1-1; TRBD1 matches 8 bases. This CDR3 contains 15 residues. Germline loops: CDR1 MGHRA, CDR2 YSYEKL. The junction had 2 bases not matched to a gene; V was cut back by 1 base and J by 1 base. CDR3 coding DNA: TGCGCCAGCAGCCAAGGGACAGGGACGAACACTGAAGCTTTCTTT. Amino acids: CASSQGTGTNTEAFF.

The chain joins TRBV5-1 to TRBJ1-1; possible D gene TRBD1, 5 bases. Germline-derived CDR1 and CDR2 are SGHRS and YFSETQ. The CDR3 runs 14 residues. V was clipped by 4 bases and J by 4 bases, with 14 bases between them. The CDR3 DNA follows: TGCGCCAGCAGCACACGACCGGGGGGCACTGAAGCTTTCTTT. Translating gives CASSTRPGGTEAFF.

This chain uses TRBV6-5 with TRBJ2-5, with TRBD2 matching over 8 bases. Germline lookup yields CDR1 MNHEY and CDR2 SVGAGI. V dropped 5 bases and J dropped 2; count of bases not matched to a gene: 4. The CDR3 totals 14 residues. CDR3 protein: CASSPGLEQETQYF. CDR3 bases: TGTGCCAGCAGTCCGGGACTAGAACAAGAGACCCAGTACTTC.

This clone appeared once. CDR3 DNA sequence: TGTGCCAGCAGAGGGGGTAACCACGAGCAGTACTTC. It translates to CASRGGNHEQYF. The chain combines TRBV6-1 with TRBJ2-7; the D gene is possibly TRBD1 (6 bases). This CDR3 is built from 12 residues. Germline V CDR1 and CDR2: MNHNS, SASEGT. Trimming took 6 bases from V and 5 from J, leaving 11 bases between them.

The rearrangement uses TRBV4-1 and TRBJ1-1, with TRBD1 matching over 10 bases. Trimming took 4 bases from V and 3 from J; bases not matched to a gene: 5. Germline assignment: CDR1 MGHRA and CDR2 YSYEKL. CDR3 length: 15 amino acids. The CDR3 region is CASSPRDRGYTEAFF. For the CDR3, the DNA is TGCGCCAGCAGCCCCCGGGACAGGGGTTACACTGAAGCTTTCTTT.

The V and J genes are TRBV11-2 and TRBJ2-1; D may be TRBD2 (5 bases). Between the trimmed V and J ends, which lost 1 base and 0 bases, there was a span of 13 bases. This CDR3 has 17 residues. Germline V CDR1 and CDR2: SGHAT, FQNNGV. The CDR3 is CASSLVGGLSSYNEQFF. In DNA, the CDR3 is TGTGCCAGCAGCTTAGTTGGCGGGTTGAGCTCCTACAATGAGCAGTTCTTC. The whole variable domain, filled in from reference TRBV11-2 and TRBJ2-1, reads EAGVAQSPRYKIIEKRQSVAFWCNPISGHATLYWYQQILGQGPKLLIQFQNNGVVDDSQLPKDRFSAERLKGVDSTLKIQPAKLEDSAVYLCASSLVGGLSSYNEQFFGPGTRLTVL.

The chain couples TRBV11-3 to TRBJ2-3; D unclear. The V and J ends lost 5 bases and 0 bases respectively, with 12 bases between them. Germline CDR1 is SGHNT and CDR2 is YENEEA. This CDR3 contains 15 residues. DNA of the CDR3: TGTGCCAGCAGCCCGCATGGGGATAGCACAGATACGCAGTATTTT. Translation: CASSPHGDSTDTQYF.

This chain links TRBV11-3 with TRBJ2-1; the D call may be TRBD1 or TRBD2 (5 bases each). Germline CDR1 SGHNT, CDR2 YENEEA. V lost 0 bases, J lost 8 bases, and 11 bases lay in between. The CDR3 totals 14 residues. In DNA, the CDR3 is TGTGCCAGCAGCTTAGAATCCGGGGCAGATGAGCAGTTCTTC. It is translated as CASSLESGADEQFF.

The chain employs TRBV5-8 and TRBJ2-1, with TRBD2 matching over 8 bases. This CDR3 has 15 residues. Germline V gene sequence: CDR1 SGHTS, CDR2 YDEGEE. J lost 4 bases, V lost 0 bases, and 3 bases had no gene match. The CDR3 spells CASSLATSEYNEQFF. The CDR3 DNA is TGTGCCAGCAGCTTGGCGACTAGCGAGTACAATGAGCAGTTCTTC.